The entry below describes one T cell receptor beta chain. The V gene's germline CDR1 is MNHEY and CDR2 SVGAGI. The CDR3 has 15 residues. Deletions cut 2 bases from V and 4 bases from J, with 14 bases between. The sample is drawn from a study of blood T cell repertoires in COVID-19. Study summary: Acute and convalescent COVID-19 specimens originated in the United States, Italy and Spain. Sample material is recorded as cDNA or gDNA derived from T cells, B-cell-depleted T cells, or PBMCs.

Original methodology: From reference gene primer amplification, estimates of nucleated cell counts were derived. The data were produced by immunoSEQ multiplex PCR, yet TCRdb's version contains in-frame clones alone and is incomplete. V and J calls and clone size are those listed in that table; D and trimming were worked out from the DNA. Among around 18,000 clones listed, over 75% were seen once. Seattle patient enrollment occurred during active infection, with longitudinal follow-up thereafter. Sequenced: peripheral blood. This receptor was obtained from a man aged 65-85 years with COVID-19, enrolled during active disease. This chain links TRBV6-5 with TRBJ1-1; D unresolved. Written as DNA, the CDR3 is TGTGCCAGCAGTTACGACTCGGGATCGGCCACTGAAGCTTTCTTT. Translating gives CASSYDSGSATEAFF.